This record covers a single T cell receptor (beta chain). Germline lookup yields CDR1 MNHEY and CDR2 SMNVEV (reference sequence). This CDR3 has 16 residues. The junction had 10 bases not matched to a gene; V was cut back by 4 bases and J by 7 bases. TCRdb keeps only in-frame clones here, not all; method: immunoSEQ multiplex PCR. The sample holds some 26,000 clones, 65% to 85% seen once. The source of the sample is a study of PD-1 blockade in mismatch repair-deficient tumors. The TCR comes from an adult with mismatch repair-deficient cancer. The sample here was peripheral blood, taken 12 weeks after starting pembrolizumab. The chain is built from TRBV27 and TRBJ2-1, with 10 bases matching TRBD2. Here the CDR3 DNA reads TGTGCCAGCAGTTCCCCCCTAGCGGGAGCTAGAAATGAGCAGTTCTTC. This encodes CASSSPLAGARNEQFF.